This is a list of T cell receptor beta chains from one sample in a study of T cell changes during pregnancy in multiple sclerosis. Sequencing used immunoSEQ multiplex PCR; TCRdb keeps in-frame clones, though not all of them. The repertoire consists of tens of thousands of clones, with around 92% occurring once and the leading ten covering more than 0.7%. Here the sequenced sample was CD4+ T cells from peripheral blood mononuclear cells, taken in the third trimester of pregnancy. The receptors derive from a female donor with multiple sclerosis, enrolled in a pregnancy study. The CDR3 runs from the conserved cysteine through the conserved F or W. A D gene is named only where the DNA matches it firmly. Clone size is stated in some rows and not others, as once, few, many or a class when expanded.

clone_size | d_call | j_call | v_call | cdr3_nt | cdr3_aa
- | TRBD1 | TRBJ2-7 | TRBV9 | TGTGCCAGCAGCGTAGGGGGAGGACAGGGGTACGAGCAGTACTTC | CASSVGGGQGYEQYF
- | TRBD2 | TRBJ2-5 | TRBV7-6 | TGTGCCAGCAGCTTAGCGGGTCTAGCGGGGTTCGGGGAGACCCAGTACTTC | CASSLAGLAGFGETQYF
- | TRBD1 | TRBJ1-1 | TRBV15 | TGTGCCACCAGCAGAGACACAGGGGGCTTTGGCACTGAAGCTTTCTTT | CATSRDTGGFGTEAFF
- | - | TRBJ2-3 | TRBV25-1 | TGTGCCAGCAGTGAATTCGGGGGGCGAGCAGATACGCAGTATTTT | CASSEFGGRADTQYF
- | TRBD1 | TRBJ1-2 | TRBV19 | TGTGCCAGTACCAGAACCGGACAGGGGCTGAGTGGCTACACCTTC | CASTRTGQGLSGYTF
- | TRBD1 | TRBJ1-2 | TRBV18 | TGTGCCAGCTCACCGCCCGGACAGGGCGGGAGCTATGGCTACACCTTC | CASSPPGQGGSYGYTF
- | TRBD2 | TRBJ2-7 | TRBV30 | TGTGCCTGGAGAGCGGGGGGCTACGAGCAGTACTTC | CAWRAGGYEQYF
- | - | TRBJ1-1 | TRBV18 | TGTGCCAGCTCACTAAACGGGGGGCGTACTGAAGCTTTCTTT | CASSLNGGRTEAFF
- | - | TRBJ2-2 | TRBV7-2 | TGTGCCAGCAGCTTAGTGGGAGGGGGGGCGAACACCGGGGAGCTGTTTTTT | CASSLVGGGANTGELFF
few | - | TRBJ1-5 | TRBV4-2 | TGTGCCAGCAGCCAATCCACCAGGGGAAGCAATCAGCCCCAGCATTTT | CASSQSTRGSNQPQHF
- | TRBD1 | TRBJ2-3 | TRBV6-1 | TGTGCCAGCAGTGAAGGTTCAGGGGGCATTTATAGAGATACGCAGTATTTT | CASSEGSGGIYRDTQYF
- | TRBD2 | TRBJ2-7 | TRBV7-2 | TGTGCCAGCAGCTTAAGGAGCGGGGGCAGCTCCTACGAGCAGTACTTC | CASSLRSGGSSYEQYF
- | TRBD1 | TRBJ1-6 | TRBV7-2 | TGTGCCAGCAGCTTGGGTGGACAGGGGTATTCACCCCTCCACTTT | CASSLGGQGYSPLHF
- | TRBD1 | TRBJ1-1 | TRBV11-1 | TGTGCCAGCAGCTTTGCAACAGGGGACAGTAAAGCTTTCTTT | CASSFATGDSKAFF
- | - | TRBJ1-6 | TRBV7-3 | TGTGCCAGCAGCGTTGATCTGGCTTCACCCCTCCACTTT | CASSVDLASPLHF
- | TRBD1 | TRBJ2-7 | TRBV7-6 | TGTGCCAGCAGCCGGACAGGGACCAGGGTCTACGAGCAGTACTTC | CASSRTGTRVYEQYF
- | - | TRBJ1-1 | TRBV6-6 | TGTGCCAGCAGTTATGCGGGTGTGAACACTGAAGCTTTCTTT | CASSYAGVNTEAFF
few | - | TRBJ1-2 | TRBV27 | TGTGCCAGCAGTTTCGGGGGGGGGCGGACGGGTAACTATGGCTACACCTTC | CASSFGGGRTGNYGYTF
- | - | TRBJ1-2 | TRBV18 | TGTGCCAGCTCACCAACGGGGGACTATGGCTACACCTTC | CASSPTGDYGYTF
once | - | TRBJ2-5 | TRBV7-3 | TGTGCCAGCAGCTTGGTGGGGGGGCGGGGAGAGACCCAGTACTTC | CASSLVGGRGETQYF
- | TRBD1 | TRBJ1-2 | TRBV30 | TGTGCCTGGAGTTCACAGGGGGTCTATGGCTACACCTTC | CAWSSQGVYGYTF
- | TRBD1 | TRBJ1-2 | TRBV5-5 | TGTGCCAGCAGCTTACAGGACAGGCATGGGTATGGCTACACCTTC | CASSLQDRHGYGYTF
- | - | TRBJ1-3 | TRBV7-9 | TGTGCCAGCAGCCTTCGGACTTTAGGGTCGGGAAACACCATATATTTT | CASSLRTLGSGNTIYF
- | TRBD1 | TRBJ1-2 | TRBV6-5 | TGTGCCAGCAGGTGGGACAGGGACCAACTATACGGCTACACCTTC | CASRWDRDQLYGYTF
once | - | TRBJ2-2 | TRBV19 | TGTGCCAGTAGTATTGGGCAGGCCAACACCGGGGAGCTGTTTTTT | CASSIGQANTGELFF
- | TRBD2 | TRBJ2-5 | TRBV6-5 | TGTGCCAGCAGAGGACTAGCGGGGGGTGGGACCCAGTACTTC | CASRGLAGGGTQYF
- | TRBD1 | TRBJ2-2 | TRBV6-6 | TGTGCCAGCAGCGGGACAGGGATCACCGGGGAGCTGTTTTTT | CASSGTGITGELFF
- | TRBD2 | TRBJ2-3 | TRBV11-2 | TGTGCCAGCAGCTTAGGGAGGCGGGGGGGAAGCACAGATACGCAGTATTTT | CASSLGRRGGSTDTQYF
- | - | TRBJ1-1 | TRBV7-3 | TGTGCCAGCAGCTTATCCACTGTGAACACTGAAGCTTTCTTT | CASSLSTVNTEAFF
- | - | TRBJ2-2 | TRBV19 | TGTGCCAGTAGTTCCCAGGGAGGCACCGGGGAGCTGTTTTTT | CASSSQGGTGELFF
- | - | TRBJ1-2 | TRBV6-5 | TGTGCCAGCAGTTACGACGGGAACGATGGCTACACCTTC | CASSYDGNDGYTF
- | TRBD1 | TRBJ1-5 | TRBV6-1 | TGTGCCACACGGGACAGGGCGGGTCAGCCCCAGCATTTT | CATRDRAGQPQHF
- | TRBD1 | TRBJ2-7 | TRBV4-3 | TGCGCCAGCAGCCAGACCGGGGCAGGGGGCCGCATGACCTACGAGCAGTACTTC | CASSQTGAGGRMTYEQYF
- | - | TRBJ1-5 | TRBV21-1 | TGTGCCAGCAGCAAAGAAAGGGACAGGATTCATCAGCCCCAGCATTTT | CASSKERDRIHQPQHF
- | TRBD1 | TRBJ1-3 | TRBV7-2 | TGTGCCAGCAGCTTAGATCGCCACAGGGGGGACACCATATATTTT | CASSLDRHRGDTIYF
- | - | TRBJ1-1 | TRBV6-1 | TGTGCCAGCAACGCGGGAGGGGGCACTGAAGCTTTCTTT | CASNAGGGTEAFF
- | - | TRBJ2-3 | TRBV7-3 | TGTGCCAGCAGCTTAACGGGGGGGGGCAACACAGATACGCAGTATTTT | CASSLTGGGNTDTQYF
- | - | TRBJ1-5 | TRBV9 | TGTGCCAGCAGCGAGACAGGAAAATATCAGCCCCAGCATTTT | CASSETGKYQPQHF
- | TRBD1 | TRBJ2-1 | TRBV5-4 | TGTGCCAGCAGCCAAAAGACAGGGGACGTAAATGAGCAGTTCTTC | CASSQKTGDVNEQFF
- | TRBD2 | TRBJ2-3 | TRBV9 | TGTGCCAGCAGCGTAGGATTCGGGGGGGCCAAGGCAGATACGCAGTATTTT | CASSVGFGGAKADTQYF
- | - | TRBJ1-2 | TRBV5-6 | TGTGCCAGCAGCTTGACCGACAGGCCTAACTATGGCTACACCTTC | CASSLTDRPNYGYTF
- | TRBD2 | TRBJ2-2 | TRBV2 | TGTGCCAGCAGCTGGGGACTAGCGGGTCACACCGGGGAGCTGTTTTTT | CASSWGLAGHTGELFF
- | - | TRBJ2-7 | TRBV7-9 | TGTGCCAGCAGGGCCCGGGACACCACCTACGAGCAGTACTTC | CASRARDTTYEQYF
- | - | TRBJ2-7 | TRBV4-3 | TGCGCCAGCAGCCAAGGGTCCGGGGTCGAGCAGTACTTC | CASSQGSGVEQYF
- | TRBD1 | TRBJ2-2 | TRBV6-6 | TGTGCCAGCAGACCCCGACAGGGTCGAACCGGGGAGCTGTTTTTT | CASRPRQGRTGELFF
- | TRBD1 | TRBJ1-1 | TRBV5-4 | TGTGCCAGCAGTCAGGACAGGGAAGGGGCTTTCTTT | CASSQDREGAFF
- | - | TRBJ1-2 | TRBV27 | TGTGCCAGCAGTGTGGACAGTGCCTATGGCTACACCTTC | CASSVDSAYGYTF
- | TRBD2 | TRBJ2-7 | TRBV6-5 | TGTGCCAGCAGTTCTTCCCCCCCTAGCGGGGGGACCGAGCAGTACTTC | CASSSSPPSGGTEQYF
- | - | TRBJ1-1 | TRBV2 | TGTGCCAGCAGGCGAGGGGAGGTAGACACTGAAGCTTTCTTT | CASRRGEVDTEAFF
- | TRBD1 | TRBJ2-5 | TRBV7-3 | TGTGCCAGCAGCTTAACTGGCAGGGGGCGGGAAGAGACCCAGTACTTC | CASSLTGRGREETQYF
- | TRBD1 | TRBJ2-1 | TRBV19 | TGTGCCAGTAGTGGAACAGGGGGTGGGGTCTCCTACAATGAGCAGTTCTTC | CASSGTGGGVSYNEQFF
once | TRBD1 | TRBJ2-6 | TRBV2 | TGTGCCAGCAGTCCGGGACAGGGAAACTCTGGGGCCAACGTCCTGACTTTC | CASSPGQGNSGANVLTF
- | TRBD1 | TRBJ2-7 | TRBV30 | TGTGCCTGGCGGAGGACAGGGGTATACGAGCAGTACTTC | CAWRRTGVYEQYF
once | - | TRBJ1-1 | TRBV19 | TGTGCCAGTAGTACTCACAGGGTTGGGGACACTGAAGCTTTCTTT | CASSTHRVGDTEAFF
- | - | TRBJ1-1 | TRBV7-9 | TGTGCCAGCAGCATCAGGGTGAACACTGAAGCTTTCTTT | CASSIRVNTEAFF
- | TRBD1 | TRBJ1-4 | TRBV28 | TGTGCCAGCAGTTCACAGGGGGGTAATGAAAAACTGTTTTTT | CASSSQGGNEKLFF